Below, 6 T cell receptor beta chains from the same sample are listed, as sequenced in a study of T cell responses to AZD1222 COVID-19 vaccine (dated by TCRdb to the early 2020s). Receptors were amplified or captured by the immunoSEQ multiplex PCR assay. TCRdb mirrors the immuneACCESS table, restricted to in-frame sequences. Some clones are absent from its copies; in checked studies, under half trace to an unresolved V gene, and the reason for the others is unknown. Recorded for this sample are roughly 200,000 clones; roughly 92% of them occurred a single time. Over 1.5% of the sample rests with the top ten. The time point label, read with the paper, signifies: about 28 days (+/-7) after the second vaccine dose. The source was peripheral blood, collected 28 days after the second AZD1222 dose. These receptor sequences come from an adult who received the AZD1222 COVID-19 vaccine.

The rearrangement joins TRBV18 to TRBJ2-7, with 8 bases matching TRBD1. Per germline, CDR1 KGHSH and CDR2 LQKENI. V lost 3 bases to trimming and J lost 5 bases; unmatched junction nucleotides: 9. This CDR3 has 15 amino acids. The CDR3: CASSPSLTGADEQYF. The DNA for the CDR3 is TGTGCCAGCTCACCCTCACTGACAGGGGCCGACGAGCAGTACTTC.

The chain is built from TRBV6-5 and TRBJ1-1; no firm D call. This CDR3 is 15 amino acids long. V was clipped by 2 bases and J by 1 base, with 11 bases between them. CDR1 MNHEY and CDR2 SVGAGI come from the germline V gene. CDR3 nucleotides: TGTGCCAGCAGTTACCCCCCGGCAGGGAACACTGAAGCTTTCTTT. It specifies CASSYPPAGNTEAFF.

This sequence joins TRBV18 and TRBJ2-5, with D possibly being TRBD1 (5 bases). Looked up from germline, CDR1 is KGHSH and CDR2 is LQKENI. Trimming left V 1 base short and J 1 base short, with 16 bases between. CDR3 size: 17 residues. The DNA for the CDR3 is TGTGCCAGCTCACCACAGGCACTGGACACGGCCCAAGAGACCCAGTACTTC. Its translation: CASSPQALDTAQETQYF.

This chain links TRBV7-3 with TRBJ2-3; D assignment may be TRBD1 or TRBD2 (5 bases each). Germline V gives CDR1 SGHTA, CDR2 FQGTGA. There are 14 residues in the CDR3. V lost 1 base, J lost 6 bases, and 11 bases lay in between. The DNA for the CDR3 is TGTGCCAGCAGCTTAAGGGGGAGACCGGATACGCAGTATTTT. Translating gives CASSLRGRPDTQYF.

The V gene is TRBV7-2, the J gene TRBJ2-7, with D unclear. This CDR3 is built from 14 residues. Looked up from germline, CDR1 is SGHTA and CDR2 is FQGNSA. The V end lost 1 base, the J end lost 1 base, and 8 bases lay between the germline ends. CDR3 protein: CASSLGGRSYEQYF. CDR3 nucleotide sequence: TGTGCCAGCAGCTTAGGTGGCAGGTCCTACGAGCAGTACTTC. Complete variable domain (other parts from reference TRBV7-2 and TRBJ2-7): GAGVSQSPSNKVTEKGKDVELRCDPISGHTALYWYRQSLGQGLEFLIYFQGNSAPDKSGLPSDRFSAERTGGSVSTLTIQRTQQEDSAVYLCASSLGGRSYEQYFGPGTRLTVT.

The gene calls are TRBV19 and TRBJ2-7, with 9 bases identical to TRBD2. CDR1 is LNHDA, CDR2 SQIVND, per germline (reference sequence). The trim removed 5 bases at V and 2 bases at J, leaving 7 bases unmatched. The CDR3 is 15 amino acids. In DNA form, the CDR3 reads TGTGCCAGTAGTTCCGGGGTAGCGGGAGCCTACGAGCAGTACTTC. Its protein product is CASSSGVAGAYEQYF.